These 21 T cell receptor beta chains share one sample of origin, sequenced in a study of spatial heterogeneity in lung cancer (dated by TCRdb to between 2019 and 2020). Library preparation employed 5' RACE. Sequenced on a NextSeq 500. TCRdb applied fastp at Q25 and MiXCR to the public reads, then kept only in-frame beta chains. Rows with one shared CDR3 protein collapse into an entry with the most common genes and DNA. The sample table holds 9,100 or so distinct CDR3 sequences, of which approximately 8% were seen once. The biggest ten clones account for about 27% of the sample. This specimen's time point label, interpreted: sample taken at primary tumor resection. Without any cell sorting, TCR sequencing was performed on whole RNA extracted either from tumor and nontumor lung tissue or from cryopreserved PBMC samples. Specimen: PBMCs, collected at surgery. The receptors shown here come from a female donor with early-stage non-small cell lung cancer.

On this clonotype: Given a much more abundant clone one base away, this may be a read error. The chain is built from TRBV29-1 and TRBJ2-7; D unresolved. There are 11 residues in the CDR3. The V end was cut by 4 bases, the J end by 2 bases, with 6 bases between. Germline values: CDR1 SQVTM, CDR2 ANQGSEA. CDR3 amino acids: CSVGLPYEQYF. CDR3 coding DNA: TGCAGCGTTGGATTGCCCTACGAGCAGTACTTC.

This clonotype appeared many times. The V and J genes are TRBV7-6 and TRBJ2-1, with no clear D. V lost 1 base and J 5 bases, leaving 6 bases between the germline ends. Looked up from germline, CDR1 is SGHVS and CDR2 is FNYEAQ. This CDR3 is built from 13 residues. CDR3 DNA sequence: TGTGCCAGCAGCTTAGACGGCAACAATGAGCAGTTCTTC. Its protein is CASSLDGNNEQFF.

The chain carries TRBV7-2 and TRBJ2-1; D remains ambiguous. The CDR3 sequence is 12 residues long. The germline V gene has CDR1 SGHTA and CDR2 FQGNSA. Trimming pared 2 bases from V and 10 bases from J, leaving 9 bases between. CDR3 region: CASSLTAREQFF. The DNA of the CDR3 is TGTGCCAGCAGCTTAACCGCGAGGGAGCAGTTCTTC.

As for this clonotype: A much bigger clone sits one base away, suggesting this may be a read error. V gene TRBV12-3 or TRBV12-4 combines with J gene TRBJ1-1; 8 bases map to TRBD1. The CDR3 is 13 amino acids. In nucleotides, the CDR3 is TGTGGCAGCAACGGACAGGGTGACACTGAAGCTCTCTTT. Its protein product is CGSNGQGDTEALF.

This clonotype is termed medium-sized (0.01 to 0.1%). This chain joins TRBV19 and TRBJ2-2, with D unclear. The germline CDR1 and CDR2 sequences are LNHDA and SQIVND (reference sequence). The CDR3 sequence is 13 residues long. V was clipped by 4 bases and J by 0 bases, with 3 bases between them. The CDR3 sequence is CASSNPNTGELFF. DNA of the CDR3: TGTGCCAGTAGTAATCCGAACACCGGGGAGCTGTTTTTT. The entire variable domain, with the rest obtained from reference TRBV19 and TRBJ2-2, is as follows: DGGITQSPKYLFRKEGQNVTLSCEQNLNHDAMYWYRQDPGQGLRLIYYSQIVNDFQKGDIAEGYSVSREKKESFPLTVTSAQKNPTAFYLCASSNPNTGELFFGEGSRLTVL.

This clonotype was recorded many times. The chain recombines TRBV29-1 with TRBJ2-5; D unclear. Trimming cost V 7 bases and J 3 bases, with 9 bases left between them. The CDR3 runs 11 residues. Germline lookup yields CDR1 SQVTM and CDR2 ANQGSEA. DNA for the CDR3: TGCAGCGCCGCCTATAAAGAGACCCAGTACTTC. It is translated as CSAAYKETQYF.

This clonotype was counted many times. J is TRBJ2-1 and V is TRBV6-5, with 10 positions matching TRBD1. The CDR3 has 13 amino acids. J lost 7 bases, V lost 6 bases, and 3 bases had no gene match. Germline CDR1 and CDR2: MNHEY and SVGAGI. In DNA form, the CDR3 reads TGTGCCAGCAGGACAGGGGGCGGGAATGAGCAGTTCTTC. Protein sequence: CASRTGGGNEQFF.

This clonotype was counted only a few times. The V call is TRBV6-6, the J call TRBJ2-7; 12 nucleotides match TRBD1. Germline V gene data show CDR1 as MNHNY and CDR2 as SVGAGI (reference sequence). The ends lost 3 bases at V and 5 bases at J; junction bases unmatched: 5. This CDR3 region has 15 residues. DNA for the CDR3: TGTGCCAGCAGTTATGGGACAGGGGGCCACGACGAGCAGTACTTC. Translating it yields CASSYGTGGHDEQYF.

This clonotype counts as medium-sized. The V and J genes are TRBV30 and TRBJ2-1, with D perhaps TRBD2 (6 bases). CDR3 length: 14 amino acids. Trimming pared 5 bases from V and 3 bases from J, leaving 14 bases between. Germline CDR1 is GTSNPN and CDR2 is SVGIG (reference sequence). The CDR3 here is CAWGGTGGYNEQFF. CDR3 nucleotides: TGTGCCTGGGGCGGGACCGGTGGCTACAATGAGCAGTTCTTC.

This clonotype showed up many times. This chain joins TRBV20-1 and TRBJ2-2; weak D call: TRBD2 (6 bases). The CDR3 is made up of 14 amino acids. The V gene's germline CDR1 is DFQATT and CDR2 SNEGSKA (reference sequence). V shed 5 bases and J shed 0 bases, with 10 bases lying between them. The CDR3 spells CSAPRDSNTGELFF. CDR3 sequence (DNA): TGCAGTGCTCCCAGGGACTCGAACACCGGGGAGCTGTTTTTT.

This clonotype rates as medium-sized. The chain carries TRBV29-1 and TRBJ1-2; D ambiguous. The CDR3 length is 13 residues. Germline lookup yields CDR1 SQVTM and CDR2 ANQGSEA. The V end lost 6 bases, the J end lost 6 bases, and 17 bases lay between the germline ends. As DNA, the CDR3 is TGCAGCGTGTCTGCGCAAGGGTTCCATGGCTACACCTTC. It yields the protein CSVSAQGFHGYTF.

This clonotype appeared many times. The CDR3 region is CAISELPDTQYF. DNA for the CDR3: TGTGCCATCAGTGAGCTCCCAGATACGCAGTATTTT. This chain connects TRBV10-3 to TRBJ2-3; no reliable D call. The CDR3 sequence is 12 residues long. Germline lookup yields CDR1 ENHRY and CDR2 SYGVKD. V lost 2 bases, J lost 4 bases, and 4 bases lay in between.

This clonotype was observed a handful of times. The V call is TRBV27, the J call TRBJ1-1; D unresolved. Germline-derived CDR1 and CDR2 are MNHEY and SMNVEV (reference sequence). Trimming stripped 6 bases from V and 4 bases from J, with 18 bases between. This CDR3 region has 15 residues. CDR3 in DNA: TGTGCCAGCAGCTTTAGCCCCGGCCTGGGCACTGAAGCTTTCTTT. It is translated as CASSFSPGLGTEAFF.

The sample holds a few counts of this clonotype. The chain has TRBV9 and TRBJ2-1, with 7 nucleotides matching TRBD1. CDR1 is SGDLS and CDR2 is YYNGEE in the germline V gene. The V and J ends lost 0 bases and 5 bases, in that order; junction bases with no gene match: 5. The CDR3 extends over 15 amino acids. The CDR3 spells CASSVAPTGNNEQFF. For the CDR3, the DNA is TGTGCCAGCAGCGTAGCACCGACAGGGAACAATGAGCAGTTCTTC.

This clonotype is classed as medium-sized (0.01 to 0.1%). This CDR3 is CASSPRTGANQPQHF. The CDR3 DNA follows: TGTGCCAGTAGTCCGAGGACAGGGGCCAATCAGCCCCAGCATTTT. The rearrangement joins TRBV19 to TRBJ1-5, with 9 bases aligning to TRBD1. Trimming cost V 5 bases and J 3 bases; bases outside gene matches: 5. CDR1 is LNHDA and CDR2 is SQIVND in the germline V gene (reference sequence). The CDR3 is 15 residues long.

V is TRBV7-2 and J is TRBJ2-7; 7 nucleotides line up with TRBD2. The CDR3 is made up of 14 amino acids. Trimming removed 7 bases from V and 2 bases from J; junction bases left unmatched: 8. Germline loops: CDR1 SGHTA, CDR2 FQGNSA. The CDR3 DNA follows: TGTGCCAGCAAGGAGGGCGGGAGTCCCTACGAGCAGTACTTC. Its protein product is CASKEGGSPYEQYF.

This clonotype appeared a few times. CDR3: CASSLEILALGGTDTQYF. CDR3 nucleotide sequence: TGTGCCAGCAGCTTGGAGATCCTCGCCTTGGGGGGCACAGATACGCAGTATTTT. The chain is built from TRBV5-8 and TRBJ2-3; D may match TRBD1 or TRBD2 (5 bases each). Germline CDR1 and CDR2: SGHTS and YDEGEE. The V end lost 0 bases, the J end lost 1 base, and 18 bases lay between the germline ends. The CDR3 totals 18 residues.

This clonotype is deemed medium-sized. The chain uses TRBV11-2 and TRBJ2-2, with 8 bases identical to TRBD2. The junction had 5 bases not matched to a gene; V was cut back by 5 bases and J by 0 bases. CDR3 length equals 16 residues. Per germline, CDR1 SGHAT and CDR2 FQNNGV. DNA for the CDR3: TGTGCCAGCAGCCGGTTTAGCGGGACGAACACCGGGGAGCTGTTTTTT. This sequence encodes CASSRFSGTNTGELFF.

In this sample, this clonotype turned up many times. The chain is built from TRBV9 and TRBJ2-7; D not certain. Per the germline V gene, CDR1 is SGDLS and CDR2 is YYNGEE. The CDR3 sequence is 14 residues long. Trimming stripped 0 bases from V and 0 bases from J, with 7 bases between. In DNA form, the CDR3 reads TGTGCCAGCAGCGTAGGGACGGACTCCTACGAGCAGTACTTC. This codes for CASSVGTDSYEQYF.

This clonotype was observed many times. DNA of the CDR3: TGTGCCAGCAGCACACGGACAGTCCCTGGGGATGAGCAGTTCTTC. The encoded protein is CASSTRTVPGDEQFF. The rearrangement links TRBV9 to TRBJ2-1, with a weak D call TRBD1 (6 bases). The ends were cut back, 4 bases at V and 8 bases at J, with 19 bases in the middle. The CDR3 has 15 residues. The germline CDR1 and CDR2 sequences are SGDLS and YYNGEE.

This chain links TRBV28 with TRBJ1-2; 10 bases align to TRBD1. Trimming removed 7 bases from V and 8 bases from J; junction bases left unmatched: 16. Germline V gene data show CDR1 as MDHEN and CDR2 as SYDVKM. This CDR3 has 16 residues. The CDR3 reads CASTNQVGQGDVGYTF. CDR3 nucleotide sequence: TGTGCCAGCACCAATCAGGTCGGACAGGGGGATGTAGGCTACACCTTC.